Listed below are T cell receptor beta chains from one sample, sequenced in a study of spatial heterogeneity in lung cancer. TCRdb passed the 5' RACE reads through MiXCR, listing each CDR3 protein once. Found here are some 21,000 distinct CDR3 sequences, around 5% of them singletons; the top ten hold 7.4%. Sequenced material: PBMCs, taken at surgery. These receptors were collected from a male donor with early-stage non-small cell lung cancer. Both conserved end residues are part of each CDR3. The order of the fields is clone size, J gene, V gene, CDR3 protein. Rows give clone size only sometimes, using once, few, many, or a class for an expanded clone.

many | TRBJ2-5 | TRBV7-3 | CASSSSALRNEETQYF
few | TRBJ2-3 | TRBV7-2 | CASSPSGVSDTQYF
few | TRBJ1-2 | TRBV19 | CASSSRLEVGGLSYGYTF
many | TRBJ1-1 | TRBV5-1 | CASSLTIWGGRTEAFF
many | TRBJ2-5 | TRBV7-9 | CASSSRGQETQYF
many | TRBJ2-2 | TRBV12-3/TRBV12-4 | CATCIANTGELFF
many | TRBJ1-2 | TRBV28 | CASSLSRVRYGYTF
medium-sized | TRBJ2-3 | TRBV27 | CASSLSGGSSTDTQYF
many | TRBJ1-6 | TRBV5-6 | CASSLEDLSSYNSPLHF
many | TRBJ2-2 | TRBV6-2/TRBV6-3 | CASRTPGRTGELFF
many | TRBJ2-2 | TRBV5-1 | CASSLTTSTGELFF
many | TRBJ1-2 | TRBV7-3 | CASGDRTYGYTF
. | TRBJ1-5 | TRBV19 | CASTGPNQPQHF
many | TRBJ2-7 | TRBV5-6 | CASSGTYEQYF
many | TRBJ2-3 | TRBV20-1 | CSALGTDTQYF